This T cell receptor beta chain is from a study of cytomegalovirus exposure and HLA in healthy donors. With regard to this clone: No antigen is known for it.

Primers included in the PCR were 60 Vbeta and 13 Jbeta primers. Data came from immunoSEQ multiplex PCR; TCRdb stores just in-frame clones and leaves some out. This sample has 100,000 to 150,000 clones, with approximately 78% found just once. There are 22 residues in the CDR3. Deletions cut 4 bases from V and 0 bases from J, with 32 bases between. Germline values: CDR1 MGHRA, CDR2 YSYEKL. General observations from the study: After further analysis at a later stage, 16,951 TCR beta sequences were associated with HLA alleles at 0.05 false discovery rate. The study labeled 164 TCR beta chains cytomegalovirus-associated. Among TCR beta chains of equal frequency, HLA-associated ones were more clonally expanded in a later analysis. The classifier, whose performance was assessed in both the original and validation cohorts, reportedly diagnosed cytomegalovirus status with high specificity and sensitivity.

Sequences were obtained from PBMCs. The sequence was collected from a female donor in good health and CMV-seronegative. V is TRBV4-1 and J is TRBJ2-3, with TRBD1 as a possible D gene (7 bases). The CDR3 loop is CASSRPSSLIGGGAISTDTQYF. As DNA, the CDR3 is TGCGCCAGCAGCCGACCAAGTTCCCTAATTGGAGGGGGCGCGATAAGCACAGATACGCAGTATTTT.